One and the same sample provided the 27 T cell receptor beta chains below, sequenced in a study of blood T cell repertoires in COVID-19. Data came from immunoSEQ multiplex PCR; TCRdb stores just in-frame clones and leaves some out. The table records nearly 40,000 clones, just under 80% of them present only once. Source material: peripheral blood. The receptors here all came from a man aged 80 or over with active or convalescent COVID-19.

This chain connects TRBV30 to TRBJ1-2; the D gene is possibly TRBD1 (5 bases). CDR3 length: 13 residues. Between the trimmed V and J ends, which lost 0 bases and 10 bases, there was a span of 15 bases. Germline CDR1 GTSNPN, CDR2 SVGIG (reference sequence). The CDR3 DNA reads TGTGCCTGGAGTGTTACCGGGGGAAGTTTCTACACCTTC. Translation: CAWSVTGGSFYTF.

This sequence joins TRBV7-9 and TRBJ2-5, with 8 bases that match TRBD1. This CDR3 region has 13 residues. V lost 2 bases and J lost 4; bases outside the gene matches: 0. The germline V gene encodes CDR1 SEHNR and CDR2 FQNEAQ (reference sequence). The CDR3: CASSLQGAETQYF. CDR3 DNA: TGTGCCAGCAGCTTACAGGGGGCAGAGACCCAGTACTTC.

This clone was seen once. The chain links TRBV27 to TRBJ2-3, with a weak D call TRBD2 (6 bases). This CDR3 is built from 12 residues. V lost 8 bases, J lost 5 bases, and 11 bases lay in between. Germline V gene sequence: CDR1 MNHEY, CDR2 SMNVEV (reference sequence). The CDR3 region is CASRGWVDTQYF. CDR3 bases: TGTGCCAGCCGGGGGTGGGTAGATACGCAGTATTTT.

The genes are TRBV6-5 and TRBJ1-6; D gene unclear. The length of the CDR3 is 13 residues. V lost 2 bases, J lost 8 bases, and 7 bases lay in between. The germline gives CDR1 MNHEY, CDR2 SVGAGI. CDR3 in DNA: TGTGCCAGCAGTTACGTTTCCGATTCACCCCTCCACTTT. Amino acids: CASSYVSDSPLHF.

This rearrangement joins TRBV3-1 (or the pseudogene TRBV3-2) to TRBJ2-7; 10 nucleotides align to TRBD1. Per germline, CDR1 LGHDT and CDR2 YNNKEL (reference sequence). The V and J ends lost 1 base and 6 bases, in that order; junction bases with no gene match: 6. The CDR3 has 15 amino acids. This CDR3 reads CASSQVDRGPGEQYF. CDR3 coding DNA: TGTGCCAGCAGCCAAGTAGACAGGGGGCCGGGCGAGCAGTACTTC.

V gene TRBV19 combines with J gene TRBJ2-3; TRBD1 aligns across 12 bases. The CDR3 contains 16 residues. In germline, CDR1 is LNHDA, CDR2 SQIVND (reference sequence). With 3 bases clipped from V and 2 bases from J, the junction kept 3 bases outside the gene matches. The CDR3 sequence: CASSIGTGGVTDTQYF. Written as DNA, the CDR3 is TGTGCCAGTAGTATTGGGACAGGGGGCGTCACAGATACGCAGTATTTT.

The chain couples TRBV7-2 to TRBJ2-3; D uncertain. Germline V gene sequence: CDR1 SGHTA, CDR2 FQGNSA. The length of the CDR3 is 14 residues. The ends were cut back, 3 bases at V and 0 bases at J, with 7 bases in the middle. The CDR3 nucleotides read TGTGCCAGCAGCTTGCGCGCCAGCACAGATACGCAGTATTTT. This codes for CASSLRASTDTQYF.

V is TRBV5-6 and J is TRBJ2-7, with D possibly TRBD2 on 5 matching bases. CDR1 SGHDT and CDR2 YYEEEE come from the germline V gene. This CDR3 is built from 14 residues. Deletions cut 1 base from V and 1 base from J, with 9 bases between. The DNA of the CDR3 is TGTGCCAGCAGCTTGTACGAGGGTTCCTACGAGCAGTACTTC. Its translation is CASSLYEGSYEQYF.

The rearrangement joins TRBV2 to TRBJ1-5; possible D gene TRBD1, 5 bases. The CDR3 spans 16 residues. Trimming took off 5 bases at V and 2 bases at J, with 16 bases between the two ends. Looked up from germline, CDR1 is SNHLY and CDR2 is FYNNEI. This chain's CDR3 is CASSLWGVRGNQPQHF. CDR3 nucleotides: TGTGCCAGCAGTCTGTGGGGGGTTAGGGGCAATCAGCCCCAGCATTTT.

CDR3 sequence (DNA): TGTGCCAGCAGTTTAGCAGGGAACACTGAAGCTTTCTTT. Its translation is CASSLAGNTEAFF. The chain links TRBV28 to TRBJ1-1; no definite D call. Germline V gene sequence: CDR1 MDHEN, CDR2 SYDVKM. This CDR3 is 13 amino acids long. Between the trimmed V and J ends, which lost 2 bases and 1 base, there was a span of 5 bases.

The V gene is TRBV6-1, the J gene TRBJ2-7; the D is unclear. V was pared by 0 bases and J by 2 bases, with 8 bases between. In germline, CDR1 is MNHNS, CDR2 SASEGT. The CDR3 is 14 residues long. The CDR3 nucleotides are TGTGCCAGCAGTGAAGCTGGCCCCGCCTACGAGCAGTACTTC. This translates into CASSEAGPAYEQYF.

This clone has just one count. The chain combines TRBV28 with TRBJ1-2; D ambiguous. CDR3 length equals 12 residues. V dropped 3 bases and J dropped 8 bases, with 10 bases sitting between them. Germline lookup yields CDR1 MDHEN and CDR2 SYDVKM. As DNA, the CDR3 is TGTGCCAGCAGTTTCGGGGTTATGGGCTACACCTTC. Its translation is CASSFGVMGYTF.

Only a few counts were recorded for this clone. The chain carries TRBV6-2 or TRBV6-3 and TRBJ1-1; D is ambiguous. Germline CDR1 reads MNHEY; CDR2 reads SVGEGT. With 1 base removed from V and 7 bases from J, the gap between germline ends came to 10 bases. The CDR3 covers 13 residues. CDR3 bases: TGTGCCAGCAGTTACTTAAGCTATGGTGAAGCTTTCTTT. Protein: CASSYLSYGEAFF.

The CDR3 is CAISDLAGSDTIYF. The CDR3 DNA follows: TGTGCCATCAGTGATCTGGCGGGGTCAGACACCATATATTTT. This rearrangement joins TRBV10-3 to TRBJ1-3, with D uncertain. CDR3 length equals 14 residues. With 3 bases removed from V and 8 bases from J, the gap between germline ends came to 14 bases. Germline CDR1 reads ENHRY; CDR2 reads SYGVKD.

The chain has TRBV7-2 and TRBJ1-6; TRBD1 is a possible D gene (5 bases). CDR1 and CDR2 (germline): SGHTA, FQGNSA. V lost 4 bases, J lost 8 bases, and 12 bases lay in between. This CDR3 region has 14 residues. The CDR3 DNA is TGTGCCAGCAGCTCGAAGTGGGGGGATTCACCCCTCCACTTT. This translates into CASSSKWGDSPLHF.

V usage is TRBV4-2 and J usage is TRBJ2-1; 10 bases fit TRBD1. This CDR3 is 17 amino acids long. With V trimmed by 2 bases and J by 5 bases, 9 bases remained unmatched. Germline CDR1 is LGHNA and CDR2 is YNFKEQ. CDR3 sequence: CASSQLSIGTGDNEQFF. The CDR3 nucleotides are TGTGCCAGCAGCCAACTCTCCATTGGGACAGGGGACAATGAGCAGTTCTTC.

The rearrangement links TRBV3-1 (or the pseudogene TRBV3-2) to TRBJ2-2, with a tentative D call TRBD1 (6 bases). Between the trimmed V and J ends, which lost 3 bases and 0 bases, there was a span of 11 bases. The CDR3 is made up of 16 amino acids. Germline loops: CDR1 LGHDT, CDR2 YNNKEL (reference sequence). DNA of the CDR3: TGTGCCAGCAGCCATCAGACAGGACCGAACACCGGGGAGCTGTTTTTT. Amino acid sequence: CASSHQTGPNTGELFF.

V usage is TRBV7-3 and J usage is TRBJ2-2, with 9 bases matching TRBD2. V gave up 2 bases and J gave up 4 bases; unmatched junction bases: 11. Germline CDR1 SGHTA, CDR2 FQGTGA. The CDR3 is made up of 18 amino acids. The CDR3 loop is CASSLGLAPTRSTGELFF. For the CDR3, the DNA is TGTGCCAGCAGCTTAGGACTAGCGCCCACACGGAGCACCGGGGAGCTGTTTTTT.

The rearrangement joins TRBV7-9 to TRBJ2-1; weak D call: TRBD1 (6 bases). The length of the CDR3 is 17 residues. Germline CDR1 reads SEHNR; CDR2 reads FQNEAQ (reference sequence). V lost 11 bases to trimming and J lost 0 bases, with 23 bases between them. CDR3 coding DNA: TGTGCCTTTGGGACAAGCCTCCTCTATAGCTCCTACAATGAGCAGTTCTTC. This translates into CAFGTSLLYSSYNEQFF.

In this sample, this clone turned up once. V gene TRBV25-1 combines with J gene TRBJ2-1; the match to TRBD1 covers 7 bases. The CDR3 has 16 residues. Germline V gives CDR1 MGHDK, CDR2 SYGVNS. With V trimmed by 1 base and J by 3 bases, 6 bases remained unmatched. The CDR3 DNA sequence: TGTGCCAGCAGTGAATTAGGGACAGCTTACTACAATGAGCAGTTCTTC. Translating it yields CASSELGTAYYNEQFF. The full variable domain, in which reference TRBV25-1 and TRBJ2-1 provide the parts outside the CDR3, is EADIYQTPRYLVIGTGKKITLECSQTMGHDKMYWYQQDPGMELHLIHYSYGVNSTEKGDLSSESTVSRIRTEHFPLTLESARPSHTSQYLCASSELGTAYYNEQFFGPGTRLTVL.

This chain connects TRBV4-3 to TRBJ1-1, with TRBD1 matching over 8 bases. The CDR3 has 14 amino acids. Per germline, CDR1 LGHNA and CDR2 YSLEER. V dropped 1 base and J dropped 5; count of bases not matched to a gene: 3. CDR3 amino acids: CASSQGTGKTEAFF. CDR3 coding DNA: TGCGCCAGCAGCCAAGGGACAGGGAAAACTGAAGCTTTCTTT.

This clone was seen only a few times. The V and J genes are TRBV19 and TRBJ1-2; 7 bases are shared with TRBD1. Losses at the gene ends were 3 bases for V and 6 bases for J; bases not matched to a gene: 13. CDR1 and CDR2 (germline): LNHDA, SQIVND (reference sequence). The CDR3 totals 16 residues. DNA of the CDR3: TGTGCCAGTAGTATCTCAGGCCAGGGGGATATCAATGGCTACACCTTC. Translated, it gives CASSISGQGDINGYTF.

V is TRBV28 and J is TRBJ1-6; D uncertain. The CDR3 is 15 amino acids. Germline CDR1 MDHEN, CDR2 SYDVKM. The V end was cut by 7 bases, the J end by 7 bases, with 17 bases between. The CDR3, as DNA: TGTGCCAGCATCCTAATGGACGGGATCAATTCACCCCTCCACTTT. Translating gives CASILMDGINSPLHF.

In DNA form, the CDR3 reads TGTGCCATCAGTGAGTCCGCAGGGGGCGGGGAGACCCAGTACTTC. Its translation is CAISESAGGGETQYF. The V gene is TRBV10-3, the J gene TRBJ2-5, with 8 bases lining up with TRBD1. The germline gives CDR1 ENHRY, CDR2 SYGVKD. J lost 5 bases, V lost 0 bases, and 5 bases had no gene match. CDR3 length: 15 residues.

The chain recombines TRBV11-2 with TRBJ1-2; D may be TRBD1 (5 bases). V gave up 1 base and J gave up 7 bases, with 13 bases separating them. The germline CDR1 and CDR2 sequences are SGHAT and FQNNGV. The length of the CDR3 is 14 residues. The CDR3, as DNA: TGTGCCAGCAGCTTAGCCGCAGGGATTGGTGGCTACACCTTC. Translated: CASSLAAGIGGYTF.

The CDR3 reads CSVEDRQGASYEQYF. Here the CDR3 DNA reads TGCAGCGTTGAAGATCGGCAGGGGGCTTCCTACGAGCAGTACTTC. The V and J genes are TRBV29-1 and TRBJ2-7; TRBD1 aligns across 8 bases. J was trimmed by 1 base and V by 0 bases; bases with no gene match: 5. The V gene's germline CDR1 is SQVTM and CDR2 ANQGSEA. This CDR3 has 15 amino acids.

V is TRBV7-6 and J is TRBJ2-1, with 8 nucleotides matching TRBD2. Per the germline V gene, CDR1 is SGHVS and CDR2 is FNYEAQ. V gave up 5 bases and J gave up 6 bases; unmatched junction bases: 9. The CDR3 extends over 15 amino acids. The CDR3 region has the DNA TGTGCCAGCAGCATGGGACTAGAAATTAGCAATGAGCAGTTCTTC. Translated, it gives CASSMGLEISNEQFF. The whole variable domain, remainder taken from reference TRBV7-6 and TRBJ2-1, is GAGVSQSPRYKVTKRGQDVALRCDPISGHVSLYWYRQALGQGPEFLTYFNYEAQQDKSGLPNDRFSAERPEGSISTLTIQRTEQRDSAMYRCASSMGLEISNEQFFGPGTRLTVL.